A selection of T cell receptor beta chains follows, all from one sample in a study of tumor and adjacent non-tumor tissue in lung cancer. TCRdb re-analysed the multiplex PCR reads in MiXCR, keeping a single row per CDR3 protein. In the table there are fewer than 120,000 distinct CDR3 sequences, around 82% of which are singletons. The sequenced sample was lung tumor tissue. The source of these receptors is a man aged 65 to 79 with non-small cell lung cancer. Both conserved end residues are part of each CDR3. D genes are given only for firm matches. Size is omitted from some rows. Given values are once, few, many or a class for expanded clones.

>NA|TRBV6-2/TRBV6-3|TRBD2|TRBJ2-1
TGTGCCAGTAGTCCGGGACTAGACAATATCAATGAGCAGTTCTTC
CASSPGLDNINEQFF
>many|TRBV7-9|TRBD1|TRBJ1-1
TGTGCCAGCAGCCAGAGGGACAGGGCCCTGAACACTGAAGCTTTCTTT
CASSQRDRALNTEAFF
>once|TRBV10-3|NA|TRBJ2-7
TGTGCCATCAATGGCACTTCAGGGGCCGGGAGGGAGCAGTACTTC
CAINGTSGAGREQYF
>once|TRBV29-1|TRBD2|TRBJ2-3
TGCAACGCAAACCCGACCAGCGGGGGCACAGATACGCAGTATTTT
CNANPTSGGTDTQYF
>NA|TRBV5-6|NA|TRBJ1-6
TGTGCCAGCAGCTTGGATCTCGGCCTCGGAGGAAATTCACCCCTACAATTT
CASSLDLGLGGNSPLQF
>once|TRBV11-3|TRBD2|TRBJ2-4
TGTGCCAACAGCCAGGGAGGGAATGGCAAAAACATTCAGTACTTC
CANSQGGNGKNIQYF
>once|TRBV29-1|NA|TRBJ1-1
TGTAGCGGCGACGGGTCAAAATACACTGAAGCTTTCTTT
CSGDGSKYTEAFF
>once|TRBV6-6|NA|TRBJ1-4
TGTGCCAGCAGTTTAGAGGGAGGATTAGGGGACGAGGAAAAACTGTTTTTT
CASSLEGGLGDEEKLFF
>few|TRBV11-1|NA|TRBJ1-6
TGTGCCAGCAGCTTTTTGGGGAATTCACCCCTCCACTTT
CASSFLGNSPLHF
>few|TRBV12-3/TRBV12-4|TRBD1|TRBJ1-5
TGTGCCAGCAGAGGACAGGGTGGTGGTCAGCCTCAGCATTTT
CASRGQGGGQPQHF
>NA|TRBV6-5|NA|TRBJ1-1
TGTGCCAGCAGATCCAGACAAGGGGTAAGGGCTGTCTTT
CASRSRQGVRAVF
>NA|TRBV6-2/TRBV6-3|NA|TRBJ2-3
TGTGCCAGGAAGGATCGGAAGAACACAGATACGCAGTATTTT
CARKDRKNTDTQYF
>NA|TRBV28|TRBD1|TRBJ1-2
TGTGCCAGCAAGAATCGAGGGGGCGCATGTGACTACACCTTC
CASKNRGGACDYTF
>NA|TRBV4-2|NA|TRBJ2-1
TGTGCCAACAGTCAAGTGAATAACAATGAGCAGTTCTTC
CANSQVNNNEQFF
>NA|TRBV20-1|NA|TRBJ2-2
TGCAGTGCTAGAGATTCCGTCCGGGATGCCGGGGAGCTGTTTTTT
CSARDSVRDAGELFF
>NA|TRBV12-3/TRBV12-4|NA|TRBJ1-2
TGTGCCAGTAACCTGGGAGATGGCCACACCTTC
CASNLGDGHTF
>NA|TRBV29-1|NA|TRBJ1-2
TGCAGCGCTGTCCCCTACCAATCATCGGGAGAAGATGGCTACACCTTC
CSAVPYQSSGEDGYTF
>NA|TRBV11-2|NA|TRBJ2-3
TGTGCCAACAGCTTTTCGTTCTTGTATAGCACAGATATGCAGTATTTT
CANSFSFLYSTDMQYF
>NA|TRBV11-2|NA|TRBJ1-1
TGTACCAGCAGCAAGGATAGGCGGGACGCTTTCTTT
CTSSKDRRDAFF
>NA|TRBV5-6|TRBD2|TRBJ2-7
TGTGCCAGCAGCTCTAATCCCAAGGGACTAGTAATCCCCTACGAGCAGTACTTC
CASSSNPKGLVIPYEQYF